These 30 T cell receptor beta chains came from one sample sequenced in a study of T-cell reconstitution after alpha-beta-depleted transplantation in children. Unique molecular identifiers were incorporated during preparation of the TCRbeta library. In TCRdb, the PCR reads were re-called with MiXCR into one record per CDR3 protein. In the table there are 300,000 to 400,000 distinct CDR3 sequences, roughly 16% of which are singletons. Specimen: PBMCs, mostly from graft donor cells, collected 360 days after TCRalphabeta/CD19-depleted stem cell transplant. These receptors were obtained from a male patient between 2 and 10 years old who had a stem cell transplant for acute lymphoblastic leukemia, so the T cells may come from the graft donor.

The rearrangement uses TRBV12-3 or TRBV12-4 and TRBJ2-3, with D hard to call. V shed 2 bases and J shed 6 bases, with 9 bases lying between them. The CDR3 totals 13 residues. The CDR3 here is CASSLSRGDTQYF. The CDR3 DNA follows: TGTGCCAGCAGTTTAAGCCGTGGGGATACGCAGTATTTT.

This clonotype was seen at least ten times. This chain joins TRBV7-9 and TRBJ2-3; TRBD2 matches at 8 bases. This CDR3 has 14 residues. The germline gives CDR1 SEHNR, CDR2 FQNEAQ (reference sequence). The ends lost 4 bases at V and 2 bases at J; junction bases unmatched: 2. The CDR3 region is CASSSAGVTDTQYF. CDR3 nucleotide sequence: TGTGCCAGCAGCTCAGCGGGAGTCACAGATACGCAGTATTTT.

In its sample, this clonotype was seen a few times. This chain joins TRBV18 and TRBJ2-3, with 8 positions matching TRBD2. The V segment lost 3 bases and the J segment 2 bases; nucleotides outside the gene matches: 1. Germline V lookup: CDR1 KGHSH, CDR2 LQKENI. The CDR3 consists of 14 residues. This chain's CDR3 is CASSPSGNTDTQYF. DNA for the CDR3: TGTGCCAGCTCACCTAGCGGGAACACAGATACGCAGTATTTT.

This clonotype occurred a few times. The chain links TRBV20-1 to TRBJ2-1, with 7 bases that match TRBD2. Losses at the gene ends were 5 bases for V and 3 bases for J; bases not matched to a gene: 13. Germline V gene lookup returns CDR1 DFQATT and CDR2 SNEGSKA (reference sequence). The CDR3 is made up of 16 amino acids. The CDR3 here is CSAQRGGGRLYNEQFF. Written as DNA, the CDR3 is TGCAGTGCTCAGAGGGGAGGCGGGAGACTCTACAATGAGCAGTTCTTC.

This clonotype was counted a few times. This chain uses TRBV5-8 with TRBJ2-1; 9 bases are shared with TRBD2. The length of the CDR3 is 15 residues. J gave up 3 bases and V 5 bases, and 6 bases lay outside the gene matches. Germline CDR1 is SGHTS and CDR2 is YDEGEE. The CDR3 region is CASRVSGRDYNEQFF. In DNA form, the CDR3 reads TGTGCCAGCAGGGTTAGCGGGAGAGACTACAATGAGCAGTTCTTC. Based on the CDR3 plus reference TRBV5-8 and TRBJ2-1, the full variable domain is EAGVTQSPTHLIKTRGQQATLRCSPISGHTSVYWYQQALGLGLQFLLWYDEGEERNRGNFPPRFSGRQFPNYSSELNVNALELEDSALYLCASRVSGRDYNEQFFGPGTRLTVL.

Only a few counts were recorded for this clonotype. The gene calls are TRBV12-3 or TRBV12-4 and TRBJ1-3, with D perhaps TRBD1 (5 bases). This CDR3 has 16 amino acids. Trimming removed 1 base at V and 1 base at J, with 11 bases between. The CDR3 loop reads CASSLGPRGSGNTIYF. In nucleotides, the CDR3 is TGTGCCAGCAGTTTAGGCCCGAGGGGATCTGGAAACACCATATATTTT.

The rearrangement links TRBV2 to TRBJ2-1; tentatively, D is TRBD2 (6 bases). The CDR3 is 15 residues long. V was clipped by 5 bases and J by 4 bases, with 15 bases between them. Germline V gene sequence: CDR1 SNHLY, CDR2 FYNNEI. CDR3 loop: CASSSSGRRYNEQFF. CDR3 in DNA: TGTGCCAGCAGTTCAAGCGGGCGTAGGTACAATGAGCAGTTCTTC.

The chain is built from TRBV6-2 or TRBV6-3 and TRBJ2-5; 12 nucleotides line up with TRBD1. With V trimmed by 5 bases and J by 4 bases, 14 bases remained unmatched. The CDR3 is made up of 18 amino acids. Germline CDR1 is MNHEY and CDR2 is SVGEGT. The CDR3 DNA follows: TGTGCCAGCAGTGGCCAGGGACAGGGGGCTTTGGTCGGAGAGACCCAGTACTTC. This gives the protein CASSGQGQGALVGETQYF.

This chain connects TRBV28 to TRBJ1-2; tentative D call: TRBD1 (5 bases). CDR3 length: 15 amino acids. Trimming shortened V by 4 bases and J by 6 bases, and 18 bases separated the two germline ends. CDR1 is MDHEN, CDR2 SYDVKM, per germline. The CDR3 is CASSSGRSGGNGYTF. The DNA of the CDR3 is TGTGCCAGCAGTTCGGGTCGGTCGGGGGGTAATGGCTACACCTTC.

This clonotype was counted a few times. This sequence joins TRBV18 and TRBJ1-1, with 7 bases lining up with TRBD1. This CDR3 has 15 amino acids. J gave up 3 bases and V 5 bases, and 9 bases lay outside the gene matches. Looked up from germline, CDR1 is KGHSH and CDR2 is LQKENI. This chain's CDR3 is CASSSSGTEHTEAFF. DNA for the CDR3: TGTGCCAGCTCATCCTCCGGGACAGAGCACACTGAAGCTTTCTTT.

The chain recombines TRBV5-6 with TRBJ2-7, with 8 bases fitting TRBD2. CDR1 is SGHDT, CDR2 YYEEEE, per germline. The junction had 10 bases not matched to a gene; V was cut back by 1 base and J by 4 bases. This CDR3 has 16 amino acids. CDR3 coding DNA: TGTGCCAGCAGCTTGCTAGCGGGTGAAGACTTTTACGAGCAGTACTTC. Its protein is CASSLLAGEDFYEQYF.

This clonotype was counted at least ten times. This chain uses TRBV27 with TRBJ2-7; D is uncertain. Germline lookup yields CDR1 MNHEY and CDR2 SMNVEV (reference sequence). The CDR3 has 13 residues. V was shortened by 7 bases and J by 4 bases, with 14 bases between the two germline ends. The CDR3 here is CASTLTPGYEQYF. The CDR3 DNA is TGTGCCAGCACCCTAACCCCAGGATACGAGCAGTACTTC.

This clonotype has a count of ten or more. At one of its ends the junction is not consistent with the germline gene, which may arise from a read error. This chain uses TRBV7-7 with TRBJ2-2; 9 positions agree with TRBD1. CDR1 and CDR2 (germline): SSHAT, FNYEAQ (reference sequence). This CDR3 has 14 amino acids. DNA for the CDR3: TGTGCTAGCAGCTCACAGGGGGCGACCGGGGAGCTGTTTTTT. It translates to CASSSQGATGELFF.

The V call is TRBV2, the J call TRBJ2-1; D not certain. Trimming left V 6 bases short and J 4 bases short, with 13 bases between. Germline assignment: CDR1 SNHLY and CDR2 FYNNEI. The CDR3 runs 14 residues. The DNA of the CDR3 is TGTGCCAGCAGGGACGCGTTGTTTTACAATGAGCAGTTCTTC. Its translation is CASRDALFYNEQFF.

This chain joins TRBV7-9 and TRBJ2-1; 12 nucleotides line up with TRBD2. Germline V gene data show CDR1 as SEHNR and CDR2 as FQNEAQ (reference sequence). V lost 4 bases, J lost 4 bases, and 5 bases stayed unmatched. CDR3 size: 16 residues. CDR3 loop: CASSSSLAGGYNEQFF. The CDR3 DNA is TGTGCCAGCAGCTCATCACTAGCGGGAGGTTACAATGAGCAGTTCTTC. Full variable domain (missing parts from reference TRBV7-9 and TRBJ2-1): DTGVSQNPRHKITKRGQNVTFRCDPISEHNRLYWYRQTLGQGPEFLTYFQNEAQLEKSRLLSDRFSAERPKGSFSTLEIQRTEQGDSAMYLCASSSSLAGGYNEQFFGPGTRLTVL.

The rearrangement joins TRBV12-3 or TRBV12-4 to TRBJ2-3, with 9 nucleotides matching TRBD1. The CDR3 spans 15 residues. V shed 7 bases and J 4 bases; nucleotides not matched to a gene: 9. Here the CDR3 DNA reads TGTGCCAGCAACGCTCCGGGACAGGGTTCAGATACGCAGTATTTT. Its protein product is CASNAPGQGSDTQYF.

This clonotype was observed a few times. The chain recombines TRBV4-2 with TRBJ1-4; 7 nucleotides agree with TRBD1. This CDR3 region has 16 residues. The germline gives CDR1 LGHNA, CDR2 YNFKEQ. Trimming removed 4 bases from V and 5 bases from J; junction bases left unmatched: 10. The CDR3 bases are TGTGCCAGCAGCCCGTTCGGACAGGCCTCGAATGAAAAACTGTTTTTT. Translating gives CASSPFGQASNEKLFF.

This clonotype came up many times. J is TRBJ2-7 and V is TRBV12-3 or TRBV12-4, with a possible D match to TRBD1 (5 bases). The V gene lost 3 bases and the J gene lost 7 bases, with 25 bases spanning the gap. The CDR3 has 17 residues. As DNA, the CDR3 is TGTGCCAGCAGTTTTCAGGGTACTGTGGGCTCCCTTGGGGAGCAGTACTTC. It yields the protein CASSFQGTVGSLGEQYF.

This clonotype was counted at least ten times. The gene calls are TRBV7-2 and TRBJ2-3; no reliable D call. CDR1 SGHTA and CDR2 FQGNSA come from the germline V gene. V dropped 0 bases and J dropped 2 bases, with 9 bases sitting between them. CDR3 length equals 15 residues. The CDR3 reads CASSLAWGYTDTQYF. The CDR3 coding sequence is TGTGCCAGCAGCTTAGCGTGGGGTTACACAGATACGCAGTATTTT.

This clonotype was recorded once. The chain links TRBV7-3 to TRBJ2-1, with 9 bases lining up with TRBD2. The length of the CDR3 is 14 residues. Looked up from germline, CDR1 is SGHTA and CDR2 is FQGTGA. The J segment lost 5 bases and the V segment lost 5 bases, leaving 4 bases of the junction unmatched. This chain's CDR3 is CASSSGTSNNEQFF. The CDR3 coding sequence is TGTGCCAGCAGCAGCGGGACTAGCAACAATGAGCAGTTCTTC.

Ten or more counts support this clonotype. This chain uses TRBV4-2 with TRBJ2-1; the match to TRBD1 covers 7 bases. The V segment lost 3 bases and the J segment 10 bases; nucleotides outside the gene matches: 15. This CDR3 comprises 16 residues. Germline CDR1 and CDR2: LGHNA and YNFKEQ. CDR3 in DNA: TGTGCCAGCAGCCAGCCTTTTGCCGACGTACAGGGGGAGCAGTTCTTC. Encoded protein: CASSQPFADVQGEQFF.

This chain links TRBV29-1 with TRBJ2-5; possibly TRBD2 for D (6 bases). V gave up 7 bases and J gave up 3 bases, with 12 bases separating them. The CDR3 consists of 12 residues. The germline CDR1 and CDR2 sequences are SQVTM and ANQGSEA. CDR3 residues: CSAGGLKETQYF. As DNA, the CDR3 is TGCAGCGCCGGGGGTCTGAAAGAGACCCAGTACTTC.

This clonotype was seen a handful of times. The rearrangement uses TRBV4-3 and TRBJ2-2; the D gene is possibly TRBD2 (5 bases). Trimming cost V 0 bases and J 1 base, with 9 bases left between them. Germline V gene lookup returns CDR1 LGHNA and CDR2 YSLEER. This CDR3 contains 16 residues. The CDR3 protein is CASSQDGEMNTGELFF. The CDR3 DNA reads TGCGCCAGCAGCCAAGATGGGGAGATGAACACCGGGGAGCTGTTTTTT.

This chain connects TRBV6-2 or TRBV6-3 to TRBJ1-2; possibly TRBD1 for D (5 bases). This CDR3 has 15 residues. Trimming took 7 bases from V and 7 from J, leaving 22 bases between them. Germline loops: CDR1 MNHEY, CDR2 SVGEGT. The CDR3 spells CASTRTQTQGSGYTF. Written as DNA, the CDR3 is TGTGCCAGCACCAGAACGCAGACCCAGGGATCTGGCTACACCTTC.

The rearrangement joins TRBV12-3 or TRBV12-4 to TRBJ2-7, with 8 bases matching TRBD2. With 0 bases clipped from V and 0 bases from J, the junction kept 7 bases outside the gene matches. There are 17 residues in the CDR3. CDR3 sequence reads: CASSLAGYSGTSYEQYF. CDR3 DNA sequence: TGTGCCAGCAGTTTAGCGGGTTATAGCGGGACCTCCTACGAGCAGTACTTC.

This clonotype has more than one count but fewer than ten. The rearrangement uses TRBV20-1 and TRBJ2-3; TRBD2 matches 11 bases. This CDR3 spans 16 amino acids. J gave up 5 bases and V 3 bases, and 10 bases lay outside the gene matches. Per germline, CDR1 DFQATT and CDR2 SNEGSKA (reference sequence). The CDR3 region has the DNA TGCAGTGCTAGGGACATAGCGGGAGGGCCGCTAGATACGCAGTATTTT. Protein sequence: CSARDIAGGPLDTQYF.

The chain recombines TRBV27 with TRBJ2-2; 11 bases fit TRBD1. Looked up from germline, CDR1 is MNHEY and CDR2 is SMNVEV (reference sequence). This CDR3 is built from 16 residues. J gave up 5 bases and V 5 bases, and 7 bases lay outside the gene matches. DNA for the CDR3: TGTGCCAGCAGTCCGGGACAGGGGGTATGGACCGGGGAGCTGTTTTTT. It specifies CASSPGQGVWTGELFF.

This clonotype appeared a few times. V and J are TRBV4-1 and TRBJ2-7; 9 nucleotides match TRBD2. The V gene end was trimmed by 4 bases and the J gene end by 2 bases; junction bases not matched to a gene: 12. The germline CDR1 and CDR2 sequences are MGHRA and YSYEKL. The CDR3 loop spans 17 amino acids. CDR3 in amino acids: CASSLNTLSGGTYEQYF. The DNA of the CDR3 is TGCGCCAGCAGCCTTAACACCCTTAGCGGGGGTACCTACGAGCAGTACTTC.

At least ten counts were recorded for this clonotype. The chain is built from TRBV4-1 and TRBJ2-1, with 12 bases matching TRBD2. Germline CDR1 reads MGHRA; CDR2 reads YSYEKL. V dropped 0 bases and J dropped 9; count of bases not matched to a gene: 15. This CDR3 region has 19 residues. CDR3 protein: CASSQDRLAGGGRTVEQFF. The CDR3, as DNA: TGCGCCAGCAGCCAAGATAGGCTAGCGGGAGGGGGTCGCACGGTTGAGCAGTTCTTC.

The chain employs TRBV6-1 and TRBJ2-1; perhaps TRBD2 as D (5 bases). CDR1 is MNHNS and CDR2 is SASEGT in the germline V gene. Trimming took 9 bases from V and 7 from J, leaving 19 bases between them. The CDR3 is 14 residues long. The CDR3 region has the DNA TGTGCCAGTAGGATCGGAGGCTCCTTGAATGAGCAGTTCTTC. It encodes CASRIGGSLNEQFF.